This note documents a single T cell receptor (beta chain) sequence. Its target is not known. From germline, CDR1 is DFQATT and CDR2 SNEGSKA (reference sequence). This CDR3 region has 13 residues. V shed 6 bases and J shed 4 bases, with 15 bases lying between them. After constant-region reverse-primer amplification, full-length variable regions underwent semi-nested PCR with Nested Universal Primer A. One entry per CDR3 protein, called by TCRdb with MiXCR from the 5' RACE reads. The table shows 30,000 or so distinct CDR3 sequences, with roughly a quarter occurring only once. Notes on the study in general: Whole repertoires were not studied in the larger cohort, only one V-J beta rearrangement.

This receptor was obtained from a female donor with breast cancer. V usage is TRBV20-1 and J usage is TRBJ2-5; D might be TRBD2 (6 bases). Sequences were obtained from memory CD4+ T cells sorted from blood. Subset meaning: memory CD4+ T cells, CD4+CD45RO+CD25-. CDR3 residues: CSAPGLWLETQYF. Written as DNA, the CDR3 is TGCAGTGCCCCGGGACTCTGGTTAGAGACCCAGTACTTC.